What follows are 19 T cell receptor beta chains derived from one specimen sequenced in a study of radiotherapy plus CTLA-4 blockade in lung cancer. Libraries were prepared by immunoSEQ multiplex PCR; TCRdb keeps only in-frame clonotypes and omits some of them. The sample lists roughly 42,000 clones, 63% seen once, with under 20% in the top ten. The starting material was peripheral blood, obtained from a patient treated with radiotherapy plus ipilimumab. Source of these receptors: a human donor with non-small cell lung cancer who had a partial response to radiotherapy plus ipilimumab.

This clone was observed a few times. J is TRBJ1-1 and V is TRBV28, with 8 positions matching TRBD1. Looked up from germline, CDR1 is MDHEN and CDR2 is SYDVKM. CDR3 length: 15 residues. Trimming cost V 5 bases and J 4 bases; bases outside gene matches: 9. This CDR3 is CASSPGGGVGTEAFF. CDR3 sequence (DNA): TGTGCCAGCAGTCCAGGGGGCGGCGTGGGCACTGAAGCTTTCTTT.

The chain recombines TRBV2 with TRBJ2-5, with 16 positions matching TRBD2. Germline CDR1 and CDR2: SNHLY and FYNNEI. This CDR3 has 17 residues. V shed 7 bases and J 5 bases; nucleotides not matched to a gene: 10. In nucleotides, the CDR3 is TGTGCCAGCATCACTGGGACTAGCGGGAGGGCTAGGGAGACCCAGTACTTC. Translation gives CASITGTSGRARETQYF.

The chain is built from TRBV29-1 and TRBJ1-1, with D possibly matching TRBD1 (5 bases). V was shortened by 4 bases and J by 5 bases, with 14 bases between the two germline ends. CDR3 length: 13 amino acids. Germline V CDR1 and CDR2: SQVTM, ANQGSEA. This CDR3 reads CSVVQGWETEAFF. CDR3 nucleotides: TGCAGCGTTGTCCAGGGCTGGGAAACTGAAGCTTTCTTT.

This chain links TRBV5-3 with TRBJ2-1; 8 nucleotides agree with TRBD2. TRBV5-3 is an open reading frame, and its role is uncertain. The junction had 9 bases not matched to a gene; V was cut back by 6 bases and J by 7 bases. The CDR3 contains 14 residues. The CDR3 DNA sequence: TGTGCCAGAATCCGGGGGGGCCCTAGGAATGAGCAGTTCTTC. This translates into CARIRGGPRNEQFF.

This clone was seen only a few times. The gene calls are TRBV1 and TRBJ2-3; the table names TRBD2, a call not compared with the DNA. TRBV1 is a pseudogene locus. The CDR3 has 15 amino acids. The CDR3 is CTSSHCRRSTDTQYF. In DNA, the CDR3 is TGCACCAGCAGCCATTGTAGGAGATCCACAGATACGCAGTATTTT.

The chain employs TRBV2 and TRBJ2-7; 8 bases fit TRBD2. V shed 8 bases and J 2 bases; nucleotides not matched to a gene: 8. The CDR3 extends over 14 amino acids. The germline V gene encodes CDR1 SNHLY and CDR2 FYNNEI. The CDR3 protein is CASSMPGGPYEQYF. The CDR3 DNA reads TGTGCCAGCTCGATGCCGGGAGGGCCCTACGAGCAGTACTTC. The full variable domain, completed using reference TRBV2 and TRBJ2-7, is EPEVTQTPSHQVTQMGQEVILRCVPISNHLYFYWYRQILGQKVEFLVSFYNNEISEKSEIFDDQFSVERPDGSNFTLKIRSTKLEDSAMYFCASSMPGGPYEQYFGPGTRLTVT.

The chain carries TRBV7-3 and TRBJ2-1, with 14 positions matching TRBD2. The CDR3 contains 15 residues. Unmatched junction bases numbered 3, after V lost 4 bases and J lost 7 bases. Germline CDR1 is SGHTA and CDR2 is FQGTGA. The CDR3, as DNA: TGTGCCAGCAGCTACGGGACTAGCGGGAGAAATGAGCAGTTCTTC. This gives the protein CASSYGTSGRNEQFF.

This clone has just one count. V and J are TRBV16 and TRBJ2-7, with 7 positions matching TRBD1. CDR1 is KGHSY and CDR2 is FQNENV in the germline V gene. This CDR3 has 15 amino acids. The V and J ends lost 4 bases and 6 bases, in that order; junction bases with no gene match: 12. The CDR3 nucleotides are TGTGCCAGCAGCCGAGCCTCGACAGGGTGGAGCGAGCAGTACTTC. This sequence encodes CASSRASTGWSEQYF.

CDR3 residues: CASKGAGVASFYTF. The CDR3 DNA reads TGTGCCAGTAAAGGGGCAGGGGTAGCATCCTTCTACACCTTC. The chain is built from TRBV19 and TRBJ1-2, with D possibly TRBD1 on 6 matching bases. The CDR3 has 14 amino acids. V lost 7 bases, J lost 10 bases, and 22 bases lay in between. Per the germline V gene, CDR1 is LNHDA and CDR2 is SQIVND (reference sequence).

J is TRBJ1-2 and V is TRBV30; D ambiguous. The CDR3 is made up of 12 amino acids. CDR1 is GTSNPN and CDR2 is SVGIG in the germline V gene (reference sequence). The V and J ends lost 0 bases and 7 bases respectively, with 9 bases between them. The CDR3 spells CAWSVQPGGYTF. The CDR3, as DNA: TGTGCCTGGAGTGTCCAACCAGGTGGCTACACCTTC.

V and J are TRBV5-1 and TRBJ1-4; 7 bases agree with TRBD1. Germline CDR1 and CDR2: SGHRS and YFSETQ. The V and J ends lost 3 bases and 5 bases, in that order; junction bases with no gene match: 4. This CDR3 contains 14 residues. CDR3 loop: CASSWGTDNEKLFF. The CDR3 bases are TGCGCCAGCAGCTGGGGGACAGACAATGAAAAACTGTTTTTT.

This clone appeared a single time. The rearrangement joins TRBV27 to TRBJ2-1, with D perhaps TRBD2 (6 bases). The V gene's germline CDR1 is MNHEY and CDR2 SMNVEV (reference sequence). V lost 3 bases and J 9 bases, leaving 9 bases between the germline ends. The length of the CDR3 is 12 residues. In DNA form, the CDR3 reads TGTGCCAGCAGTTTGCCCGGGGGTGAGCAGTTCTTC. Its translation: CASSLPGGEQFF.

For the CDR3, the DNA is TGTGCCAGCAGTGAACACGGACTAAAACTCTACGAGCAGTACTTC. Translation: CASSEHGLKLYEQYF. The chain has TRBV2 and TRBJ2-7, with a tentative D call TRBD2 (6 bases). The germline V gene encodes CDR1 SNHLY and CDR2 FYNNEI. This CDR3 comprises 15 residues. Trimming stripped 2 bases from V and 3 bases from J, with 14 bases between.

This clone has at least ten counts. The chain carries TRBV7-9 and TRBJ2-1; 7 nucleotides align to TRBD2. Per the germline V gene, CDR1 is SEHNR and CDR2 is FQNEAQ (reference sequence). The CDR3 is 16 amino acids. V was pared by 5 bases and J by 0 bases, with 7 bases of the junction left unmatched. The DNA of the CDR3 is TGTGCCAGCAGCACCCAGGGCGGGAGCTCCTACAATGAGCAGTTCTTC. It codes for CASSTQGGSSYNEQFF.

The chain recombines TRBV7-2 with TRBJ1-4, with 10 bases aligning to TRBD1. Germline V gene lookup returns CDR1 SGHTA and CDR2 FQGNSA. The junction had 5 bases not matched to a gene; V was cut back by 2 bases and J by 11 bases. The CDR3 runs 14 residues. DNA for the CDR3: TGTGCCAGCAGCTTACGACAGGGGGCTCTCAAACTGTTTTTT. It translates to CASSLRQGALKLFF.

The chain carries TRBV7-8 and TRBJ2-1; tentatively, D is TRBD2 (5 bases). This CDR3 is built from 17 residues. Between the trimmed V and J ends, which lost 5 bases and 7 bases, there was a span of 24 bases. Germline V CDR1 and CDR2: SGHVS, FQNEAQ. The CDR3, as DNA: TGTGCCAGCAGCCCACCGCTGCGGCTGCGGAGGAGGAATGAGCAGTTCTTC. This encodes CASSPPLRLRRRNEQFF.

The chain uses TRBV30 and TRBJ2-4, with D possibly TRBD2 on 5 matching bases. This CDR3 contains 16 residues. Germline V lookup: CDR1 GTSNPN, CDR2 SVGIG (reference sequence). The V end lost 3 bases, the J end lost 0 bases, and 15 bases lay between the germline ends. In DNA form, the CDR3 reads TGTGCCTGGAGACCCAGGAGCGGACTAGCCAAAAACATTCAGTACTTC. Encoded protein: CAWRPRSGLAKNIQYF.

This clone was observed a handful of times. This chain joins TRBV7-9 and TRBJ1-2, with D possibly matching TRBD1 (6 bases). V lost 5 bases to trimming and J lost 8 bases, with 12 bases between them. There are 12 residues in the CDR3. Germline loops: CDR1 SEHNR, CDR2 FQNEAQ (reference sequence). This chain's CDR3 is CASSPRTDGYTF. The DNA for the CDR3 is TGTGCCAGCAGCCCCAGGACAGACGGCTACACCTTC.

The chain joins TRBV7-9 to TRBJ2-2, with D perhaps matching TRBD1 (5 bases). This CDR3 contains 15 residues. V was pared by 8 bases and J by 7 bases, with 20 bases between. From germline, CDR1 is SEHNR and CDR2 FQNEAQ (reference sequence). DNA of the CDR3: TGTGCCAGCGAGAAGACAGCAACGATAGGCGGGGAGCTGTTTTTT. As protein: CASEKTATIGGELFF. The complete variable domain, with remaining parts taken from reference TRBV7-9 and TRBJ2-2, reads DTGVSQNPRHKITKRGQNVTFRCDPISEHNRLYWYRQTLGQGPEFLTYFQNEAQLEKSRLLSDRFSAERPKGSFSTLEIQRTEQGDSAMYLCASEKTATIGGELFFGEGSRLTVL.